This T cell receptor beta chain stems from a study of cytomegalovirus exposure and HLA in healthy donors. Study overall: The study's early data release held around 85 million unique TCRs from HLA-typed donors. Findings and caveats of the study: Presence/absence results assume similar sequencing depth per donor, which may not hold. The only immune exposure information that was available was CMV serostatus. In a later analysis, TCR association rates varied by HLA locus: DRB1 most, HLA-C fewest.

This CDR3 is 15 amino acids long. V lost 5 bases, J lost 5 bases, and 7 bases stayed unmatched. Germline V gene sequence: CDR1 SGHVS, CDR2 FQNEAQ. In the PCR, 60 Vbeta and 13 Jbeta primers were used. The table came from immunoSEQ multiplex PCR; TCRdb's copy has only in-frame clones and leaves some out. The sample yields 150,000 or so clones, 75% to 80% seen once. For this clone: The antigen is not known.

The chain carries TRBV7-8 and TRBJ1-1, with TRBD1 matching over 11 bases. Material: PBMCs. The sequence came from a female donor in good health and CMV-seronegative. The CDR3 protein is CASSARTGGSTEAFF. In DNA form, the CDR3 reads TGTGCCAGCAGCGCTAGGACAGGGGGCAGTACTGAAGCTTTCTTT.